This is a list of T cell receptor beta chains from one sample in a study of blood T cell repertoires in COVID-19. Clones were read by immunoSEQ multiplex PCR, and TCRdb kept only the in-frame ones, dropping some. The table includes fewer than 150,000 clones, 70% to 80% detected once. Sequencing was done on a sample of peripheral blood. Receptors originate from a human donor in a cohort sampled during active COVID-19. The CDR3 runs from the conserved cysteine through the conserved F or W. The D gene is left open where the match is weak. Some rows mark clone size as missing; the rest say once, few, many or name a class of expanded clone.

d_gene,abundance,j_gene,v_gene,CDR3nt,CDR3aa
-,few,TRBJ1-1,TRBV7-9,TGTGCCAGCAGCTATATACAGAACACTGAAGCTTTCTTT,CASSYIQNTEAFF
TRBD1,-,TRBJ2-7,TRBV3-1/TRBV3-2,TGTGCCAGCAGCCTCACCGCAGGGGGACCCTACGAGCAGTACTTC,CASSLTAGGPYEQYF
TRBD2,-,TRBJ2-1,TRBV7-2,TGTGCCAGCAGATCGGTTAGCGGGGGGCGGACCGGGCAGTTCTTC,CASRSVSGGRTGQFF
TRBD2,-,TRBJ2-2,TRBV5-1,TGCGCCAGCAGCGTGACTAGCGGGGGGGCCTGGAGTACCGGGGAGCTGTTTTTT,CASSVTSGGAWSTGELFF
TRBD2,-,TRBJ2-3,TRBV7-3,TGTGCCAGCAGCTCCGCTAGCGGGGGGGCCGGTTCTTCTGATACGCAGTATTTT,CASSSASGGAGSSDTQYF
TRBD1,-,TRBJ1-2,TRBV10-1,TGCGCCAGCAGTGAGTCGTCCGACAGGGGGGACTATGGCTACACCTTC,CASSESSDRGDYGYTF
TRBD1,few,TRBJ2-1,TRBV6-6,TGTGCCAGCAGGACGGGACAGGCCTACCCCTACAATGAGCAGTTCTTC,CASRTGQAYPYNEQFF
-,-,TRBJ1-2,TRBV6-6,TGTGCCAGCAGTTACTCGGAGGATTATGGCTACACCTTC,CASSYSEDYGYTF
-,-,TRBJ2-7,TRBV5-1,TGCGCCAGCTGTAGATACGGGACTCCCGACGGGGAGCAGTACTTC,CASCRYGTPDGEQYF
-,few,TRBJ1-3,TRBV5-4,TGTGCCAGCAGTCTGACAGGAGAGGAGTCTGGAAACACCATATATTTT,CASSLTGEESGNTIYF
-,-,TRBJ1-2,TRBV7-2,TGTGCCAGCAGCTCGCAGGGTGCAAATGGCTACACCTTC,CASSSQGANGYTF
-,once,TRBJ2-7,TRBV2,TGTGCCAGCGATGACCGACAGCGATTAACCTACGAGCAGTACTTC,CASDDRQRLTYEQYF
TRBD2,-,TRBJ2-7,TRBV15,TGTGCCACCAGCAGAGATCTCGGGCGGGGGAGCTCCTACGAGCAGTACTTC,CATSRDLGRGSSYEQYF
-,-,TRBJ2-1,TRBV6-1,TGTGCCAGCAGTGAAGCGGCCCCCTCCTACAATGAGCAGTTCTTC,CASSEAAPSYNEQFF
-,-,TRBJ2-3,TRBV18,TGTGCCAGCTCACCCGGACTACCCACAGATACGCAGTATTTT,CASSPGLPTDTQYF
-,-,TRBJ1-1,TRBV7-3,TGTGCCAGCAGCCCGCAGGGAGGGTCCACTGAAGCTTTCTTT,CASSPQGGSTEAFF
TRBD1,-,TRBJ1-3,TRBV19,TGTGCCAGTAGTCGGAGGACAGGGGTCTTCTCTGGAAACACCATATATTTT,CASSRRTGVFSGNTIYF
-,once,TRBJ2-1,TRBV5-1,TGCGCCAGCAGCTTGGTAGGGGTTAGCTCCTACAATGAGCAGTTCTTC,CASSLVGVSSYNEQFF
-,-,TRBJ1-4,TRBV5-1,TGCGCCAGCAGCTTGTTCGGCCAGGCCCAACGACGAAAACTGTTTTTT,CASSLFGQAQRRKLFF
TRBD2,-,TRBJ2-2,TRBV29-1,TGCAGCGTTGAATTGGCGGGGGGGCTGGCATACACCGGGGAGCTGTTTTTT,CSVELAGGLAYTGELFF
-,-,TRBJ1-4,TRBV23-1,TGCGCCACCAAAAGGCAGGGTAGGTTGACTAATGAAAAACTGTTTTTT,CATKRQGRLTNEKLFF
TRBD1,-,TRBJ1-2,TRBV9,TGTGCCAGCAGCGTGGAACAGGGGACCTATGGCTACACCTTC,CASSVEQGTYGYTF